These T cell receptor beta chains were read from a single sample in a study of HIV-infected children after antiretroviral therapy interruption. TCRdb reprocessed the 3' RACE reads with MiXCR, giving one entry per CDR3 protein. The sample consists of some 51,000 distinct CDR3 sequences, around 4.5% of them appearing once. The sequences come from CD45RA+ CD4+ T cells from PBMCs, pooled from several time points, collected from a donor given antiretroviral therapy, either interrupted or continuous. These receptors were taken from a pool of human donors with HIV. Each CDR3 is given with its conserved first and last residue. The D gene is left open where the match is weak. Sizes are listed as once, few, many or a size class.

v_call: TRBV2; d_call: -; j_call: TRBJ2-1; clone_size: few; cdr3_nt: TGTGCCAGCAGAGAACAGGACAATGAGCAGTTCTTC; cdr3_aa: CASREQDNEQFF
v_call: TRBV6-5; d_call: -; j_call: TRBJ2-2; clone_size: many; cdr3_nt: TGTGCCACCTTAGGGACCCCTGCTGTGGACGGGGAGCTGTTTTTT; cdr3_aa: CATLGTPAVDGELFF
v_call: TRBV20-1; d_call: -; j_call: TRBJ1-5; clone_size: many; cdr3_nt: TGCAGTGCTAGTATCCCAGGCAATCAGCCCCAGCATTTT; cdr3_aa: CSASIPGNQPQHF
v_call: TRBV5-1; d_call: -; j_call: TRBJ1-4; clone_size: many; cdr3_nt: TGCGCCAGCAGCTCCCGGAGGCTCAGGTCAGAAGAAAAACTGTTTTTT; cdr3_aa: CASSSRRLRSEEKLFF
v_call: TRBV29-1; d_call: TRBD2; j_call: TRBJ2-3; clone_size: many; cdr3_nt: TGCAGCTGGGAGGATGGCGGGGGACGCACAGATACGCAGTATTTT; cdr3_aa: CSWEDGGGRTDTQYF
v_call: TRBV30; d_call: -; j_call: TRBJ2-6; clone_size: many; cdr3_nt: TGTGCCCTCGCAATCTCTGGGGCCAACGTCCTGACTTTC; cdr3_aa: CALAISGANVLTF
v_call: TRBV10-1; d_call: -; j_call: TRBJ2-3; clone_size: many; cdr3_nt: TGCGCCAGCTCGCGACGGAACACAGATACGCAGTATTTT; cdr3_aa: CASSRRNTDTQYF
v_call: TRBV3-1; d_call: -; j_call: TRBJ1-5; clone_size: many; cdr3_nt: TGTGCCAGCAGCCAACTTCCCGGGCCCAATCAGCCCCAGCATTTT; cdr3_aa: CASSQLPGPNQPQHF
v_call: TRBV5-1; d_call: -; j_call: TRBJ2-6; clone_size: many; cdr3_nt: TGCGCCAGCTCACCACGCCTGGGCTCTGGGGCCAACGTCCTGACTTTC; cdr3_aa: CASSPRLGSGANVLTF
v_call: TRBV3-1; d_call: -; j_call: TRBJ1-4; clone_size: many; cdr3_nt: TGTGCCAGCACTGGACAGAGCAATGAAAAACTGTTTTTT; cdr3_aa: CASTGQSNEKLFF
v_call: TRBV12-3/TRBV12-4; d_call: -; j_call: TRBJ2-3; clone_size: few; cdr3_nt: TGTGCCACCAGTGACCCTCCCACAGATACGCAGTATTTT; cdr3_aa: CATSDPPTDTQYF
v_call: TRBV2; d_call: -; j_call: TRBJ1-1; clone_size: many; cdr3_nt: TGTGCCAGCAGTGAAGCGGGCTCCGGGTCTGAAGCTTTCTTT; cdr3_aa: CASSEAGSGSEAFF
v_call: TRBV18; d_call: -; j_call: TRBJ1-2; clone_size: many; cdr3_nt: TGTGCCAGCTCACCACCGGAGGGGCCCAGATCCTATGGCTACACCTTC; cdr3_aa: CASSPPEGPRSYGYTF
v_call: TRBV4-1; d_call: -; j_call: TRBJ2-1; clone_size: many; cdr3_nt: TGCGCCAGCAGCCAAGAAGAGCGAGGGGGAGGCAATGAGCAGTTCTTC; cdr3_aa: CASSQEERGGGNEQFF
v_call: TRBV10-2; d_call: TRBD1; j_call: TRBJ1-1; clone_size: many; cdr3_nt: TGCGCCAGCAGTGAGTGGACAGGGCCGAACACTGAAGCTTTCTTT; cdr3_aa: CASSEWTGPNTEAFF
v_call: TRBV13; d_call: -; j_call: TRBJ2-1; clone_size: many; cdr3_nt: TGTGCCAGCAGCTTAATGAGGGACGGAGAGCAGTTCTTC; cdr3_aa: CASSLMRDGEQFF